This T cell receptor (beta chain) was identified in a study of cytotoxic CD8 clonotypes in ibrutinib-treated CLL. Overall study results and limits: Private clonotypes, not public ones, expanded at ibrutinib response.

Points on this clone: Its matching antigen is unknown.

Genomic DNA in an amount of around 2.2 micrograms was extracted from cryopreserved PBMCs and used for the preparation of TCR beta libraries. Germline lookup yields CDR1 LGHNA and CDR2 YNFKEQ. This CDR3 is 13 amino acids long. The V gene lost 2 bases and the J gene lost 5 bases, with 8 bases spanning the gap. Sequencing used immunoSEQ multiplex PCR; TCRdb keeps in-frame clones, though not all of them. This table holds around 97,000 clones, almost 80% found once. The receptor's source is a human donor with chronic lymphocytic leukemia. The material sequenced was PBMCs, taken after 12 months of ibrutinib treatment. The rearrangement links TRBV4-2 to TRBJ2-3; D is uncertain. CDR3 sequence (DNA): TGTGCCAGCAGCCAAAGGAGTGAAGATACGCAGTATTTT. This encodes CASSQRSEDTQYF.